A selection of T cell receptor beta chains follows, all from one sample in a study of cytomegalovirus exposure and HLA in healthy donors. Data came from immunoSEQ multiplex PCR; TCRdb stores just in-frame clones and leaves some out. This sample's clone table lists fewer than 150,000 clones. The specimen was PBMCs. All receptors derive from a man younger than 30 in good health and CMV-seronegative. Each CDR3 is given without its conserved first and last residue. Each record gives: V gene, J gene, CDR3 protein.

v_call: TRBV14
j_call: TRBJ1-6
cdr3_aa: ASSLGGVNSPLH

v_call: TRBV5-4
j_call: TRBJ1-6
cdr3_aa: ASSQDRIPPLH

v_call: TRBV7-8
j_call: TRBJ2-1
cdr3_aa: ASSYNFWTIGDEQF

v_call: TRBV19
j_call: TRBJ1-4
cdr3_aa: ASSTGTGYFNEKLF

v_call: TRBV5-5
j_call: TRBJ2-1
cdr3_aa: ASSLVRLAGFNEQF

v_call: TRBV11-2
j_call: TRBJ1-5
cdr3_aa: ASSLEFGDQPQH

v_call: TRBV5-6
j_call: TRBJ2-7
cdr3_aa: ASSSGTGTYEQY

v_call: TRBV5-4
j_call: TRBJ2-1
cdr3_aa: ASSLGVAGGPNEQF

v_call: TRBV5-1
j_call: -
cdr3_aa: ASSLGLVSYEQY

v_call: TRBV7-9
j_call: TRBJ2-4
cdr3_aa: ASSPSGGPNIQY

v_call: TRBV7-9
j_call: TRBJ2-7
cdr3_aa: AKVGTGDSYEQY